One and the same sample provided the 2 T cell receptor beta chains below, sequenced in a study of cytomegalovirus exposure and HLA in healthy donors. The PCR made use of 60 Vbeta and 13 Jbeta primers. Here immunoSEQ multiplex PCR was the method, and the copy in TCRdb shows in-frame clones only, minus some. The data show 65,000 to 85,000 clones, with about 81% seen just once and 2% to 3% held by the top ten. Sample: PBMCs. These TCRs come from a woman between 45 and 60 years old in good health and CMV-seronegative.

The rearrangement joins TRBV9 to TRBJ2-1, with a weak D call TRBD2 (5 bases). V was clipped by 4 bases and J by 8 bases, with 10 bases between them. The length of the CDR3 is 12 residues. The germline V gene has CDR1 SGDLS and CDR2 YYNGEE. For the CDR3, the DNA is TGTGCCAGCAGCACCGAGGGTTATGAGCAGTTCTTC. It yields the protein CASSTEGYEQFF.

The chain combines TRBV5-4 with TRBJ2-7; maybe TRBD1 (6 bases). The germline V gene has CDR1 SGHNT and CDR2 YYREEE (reference sequence). CDR3 length equals 15 residues. V lost 3 bases, J lost 0 bases, and 13 bases lay in between. CDR3 loop: CASSSAGQSSYEQYF. Written as DNA, the CDR3 is TGTGCCAGCAGCTCGGCCGGACAGAGCTCCTACGAGCAGTACTTC.